This T cell receptor (beta chain) is drawn from a study of T cells after yellow fever vaccination. Across the study: SMART-Seq v4 Ultra Low Input handled preparation of low-cell-number fractions.

In its sample, this clonotype was seen many times. The target antigen is unknown. One entry per CDR3 protein results from TCRdb running MiXCR on the 5' RACE reads. The sample has 300,000 to 400,000 distinct CDR3 sequences; 6.2% are singletons. Whole-study results and caveats: Booster sampling recovered most clones from primary vaccination (around 96% CD4, just over 85% CD8).

V was pared by 3 bases and J by 8 bases, with 15 bases between. This CDR3 contains 15 residues. The germline gives CDR1 SGHRS, CDR2 YFSETQ. The sequence came from a man aged 25-45 years who received the YFV17D yellow fever vaccine. The starting material was PBMCs, obtained 5 days after the yellow fever booster vaccination. The V call is TRBV5-1, the J call TRBJ1-6; tentative D call: TRBD1 (6 bases). The CDR3 sequence: CASSSQGRVDSPLHF. CDR3 nucleotides: TGCGCCAGCAGCTCCCAGGGGCGCGTGGATTCACCCCTCCACTTT.